These 10 T cell receptor beta chains were all obtained from the same sample, sequenced in a study of shared clonotypes between healthy human individuals (dated by TCRdb to 2019 to 2021). The library was prepared using the immunoSEQ multiplex PCR assay. Held by TCRdb, this immuneACCESS table contains in-frame sequences only and omits some clones. Under half of the omission traces to an unresolved V gene where checked; the cause of the rest is unknown. This sample gives about 1,500,000 clones in total; 96% of them show up just once. The top ten clones comprise 1.2% of the sample. Sequenced input: naive CD4+ T cells sorted from blood. What the cell subset or site label conveys for this sample: CD45RA+ positively selected. These TCRs come from a man aged 25-40 years in good health.

V is TRBV19 and J is TRBJ2-7; a possible D gene is TRBD2 (5 bases). V was pared by 5 bases and J by 2 bases, with 31 bases between. The V gene's germline CDR1 is LNHDA and CDR2 SQIVND (reference sequence). The CDR3 runs to 20 residues. The DNA for the CDR3 is TGTGCCAGTAGTGGAATCCTCAGGTCGGCGGGTGGGTATCGCCCCTACGAGCAGTACTTC. This sequence encodes CASSGILRSAGGYRPYEQYF.

The gene calls are TRBV5-1 and TRBJ1-4; D is uncertain. CDR3 length: 15 residues. The germline V gene encodes CDR1 SGHRS and CDR2 YFSETQ. V lost 6 bases and J lost 2, with 14 bases in between. CDR3 protein: CASKLGISTNEKLFF. CDR3 bases: TGCGCCAGCAAGCTTGGTATATCTACTAATGAAAAACTGTTTTTT. Using reference TRBV5-1 and TRBJ1-4 for the parts outside the CDR3, the full variable domain is KAGVTQTPRYLIKTRGQQVTLSCSPISGHRSVSWYQQTPGQGLQFLFEYFSETQRNKGNFPGRFSGRQFSNSRSEMNVSTLELGDSALYLCASKLGISTNEKLFFGSGTQLSVL.

About this clone itself: Other nucleotide sequences from this sample produce the same CDR3. V and J are TRBV5-1 and TRBJ1-4; 9 bases agree with TRBD1. This CDR3 is 15 amino acids long. J lost 8 bases, V lost 0 bases, and 5 bases had no gene match. Germline-derived CDR1 and CDR2 are SGHRS and YFSETQ. CDR3 sequence reads: CASSLVGQGSEKLFF. The CDR3 bases are TGCGCCAGCAGCTTGGTGGGACAGGGAAGCGAAAAACTGTTTTTT. The full variable domain, rest sourced from reference TRBV5-1 and TRBJ1-4, is KAGVTQTPRYLIKTRGQQVTLSCSPISGHRSVSWYQQTPGQGLQFLFEYFSETQRNKGNFPGRFSGRQFSNSRSEMNVSTLELGDSALYLCASSLVGQGSEKLFFGSGTQLSVL.

The chain combines TRBV5-4 with TRBJ2-1; 12 bases match TRBD2. CDR3 length: 16 residues. The ends lost 0 bases at V and 6 bases at J; junction bases unmatched: 4. The germline gives CDR1 SGHNT, CDR2 YYREEE (reference sequence). CDR3 in DNA: TGTGCCAGCAGCTTGGTTGCGACTAGCGGGAGCAATGAGCAGTTCTTC. It specifies CASSLVATSGSNEQFF.

Concerning this clone: The same CDR3 can be traced to other DNA sequences in this sample. The rearrangement links TRBV28 to TRBJ1-5; D is undetermined. The CDR3 sequence is 12 residues long. Per germline, CDR1 MDHEN and CDR2 SYDVKM. V lost 6 bases and J 0 bases, leaving 3 bases between the germline ends. The CDR3 spells CASRSSNQPQHF. In nucleotides, the CDR3 is TGTGCCAGCAGATCTAGCAATCAGCCCCAGCATTTT.

The DNA for the CDR3 is TGTGCCAGCAGCCTAGGGACTAGCCCCTTAGAGCAGTTCTTC. It codes for CASSLGTSPLEQFF. The chain is built from TRBV7-2 and TRBJ2-1, with 9 positions matching TRBD2. This CDR3 comprises 14 residues. Trimming at V came to 5 bases and at J to 10 bases, leaving 9 bases not matched to a gene. CDR1 is SGHTA, CDR2 FQGNSA, per germline.

V is TRBV5-1 and J is TRBJ2-1, with a weak D call TRBD1 (7 bases). The germline V and J ends were trimmed by 4 bases and 0 bases, with 14 bases remaining between them. This CDR3 comprises 16 residues. Per the germline V gene, CDR1 is SGHRS and CDR2 is YFSETQ. The CDR3 is CASSPGGRSSYNEQFF. CDR3 sequence (DNA): TGCGCCAGCAGCCCAGGGGGGCGGAGCTCCTACAATGAGCAGTTCTTC.

The chain recombines TRBV19 with TRBJ1-2; unclear D gene. Trimming shortened V by 4 bases and J by 1 base, and 4 bases separated the two germline ends. Per germline, CDR1 LNHDA and CDR2 SQIVND (reference sequence). This CDR3 region has 12 residues. The CDR3 is CASSTVNYGYTF. In DNA form, the CDR3 reads TGTGCCAGTAGTACAGTTAACTATGGCTACACCTTC.

The chain joins TRBV28 to TRBJ1-2; 7 nucleotides align to TRBD1. Per germline, CDR1 MDHEN and CDR2 SYDVKM. The CDR3 loop spans 15 amino acids. J was trimmed by 7 bases and V by 2 bases; bases with no gene match: 10. CDR3 protein: CASSLDVFTGAGYTF. Here the CDR3 DNA reads TGTGCCAGCAGTTTAGACGTATTCACAGGGGCTGGCTACACCTTC.

The chain has TRBV7-8 and TRBJ2-7; no reliable D call. Germline V lookup: CDR1 SGHVS, CDR2 FQNEAQ. The V gene lost 2 bases and the J gene lost 2 bases, with 13 bases spanning the gap. The CDR3 extends over 15 amino acids. Written as DNA, the CDR3 is TGTGCCAGCAGCTTAAGGATCGGACCTCCCTACGAGCAGTACTTC. Translation: CASSLRIGPPYEQYF.